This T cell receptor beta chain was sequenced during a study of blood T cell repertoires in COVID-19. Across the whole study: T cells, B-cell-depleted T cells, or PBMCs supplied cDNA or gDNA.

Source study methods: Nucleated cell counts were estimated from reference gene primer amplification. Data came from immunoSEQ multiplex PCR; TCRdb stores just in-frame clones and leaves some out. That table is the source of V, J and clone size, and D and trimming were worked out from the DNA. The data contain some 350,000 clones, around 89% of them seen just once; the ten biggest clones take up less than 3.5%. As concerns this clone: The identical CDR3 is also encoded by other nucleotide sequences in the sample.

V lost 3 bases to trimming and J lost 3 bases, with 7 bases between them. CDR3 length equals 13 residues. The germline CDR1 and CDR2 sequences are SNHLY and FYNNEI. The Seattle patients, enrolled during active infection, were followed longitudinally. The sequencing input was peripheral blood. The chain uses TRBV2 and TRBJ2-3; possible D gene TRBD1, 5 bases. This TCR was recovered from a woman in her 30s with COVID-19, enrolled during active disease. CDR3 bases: TGTGCCAGCAGTGAGCAGGGTACAGATACGCAGTATTTT. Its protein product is CASSEQGTDTQYF. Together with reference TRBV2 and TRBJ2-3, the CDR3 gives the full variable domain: EPEVTQTPSHQVTQMGQEVILRCVPISNHLYFYWYRQILGQKVEFLVSFYNNEISEKSEIFDDQFSVERPDGSNFTLKIRSTKLEDSAMYFCASSEQGTDTQYFGPGTRLTVL.